This T cell receptor beta chain was captured in a study of T cells in Graves' hyperthyroidism and ophthalmopathy. TCR beta CDR3 sequences were amplified from RNA transcripts. The HTBI set primed first-round TCR CDR3 RT-PCR. TCRdb ran MiXCR on the multiplex PCR reads and lists one entry per CDR3 protein. This sample carries about 740,000 distinct CDR3 sequences, about 15% of them seen once, and the ten largest clones take 10% to 13%. The CDR3 length is 16 residues. Germline-derived CDR1 and CDR2 are ENHRY and SYGVKD. The ends lost 3 bases at V and 7 bases at J; junction bases unmatched: 9. This clonotype showed up many times.

Sequencing was done on a sample of blood. The source of this sequence is a woman aged 18 to 35 with Graves' hyperthyroidism. The chain joins TRBV10-3 to TRBJ2-5, with 12 bases aligning to TRBD2. The CDR3 sequence is CAISDPSGRGFGTQYF. The DNA of the CDR3 is TGTGCCATCAGTGACCCTAGCGGGAGGGGATTCGGGACCCAGTACTTC.